The rows below give T cell receptor beta chains drawn from one sample of a study of blood T cell repertoires in COVID-19. Method: immunoSEQ multiplex PCR; TCRdb's copy keeps in-frame clones and lacks some. The sample has around 200,000 clones, 85% to 90% seen once. The specimen was PBMCs or T cells enriched from blood (not recorded which). These receptors came from a man younger than 45 who had recovered from COVID-19. Each CDR3 is given with its conserved first and last residue.

v_call,j_call,cdr3_aa
TRBV19,TRBJ2-7,CASSIIAGSYEQYF
TRBV4-2,TRBJ2-7,CASSQAVSNYEQYF
TRBV7-9,TRBJ2-3,CASSLGEAPRTDTQYF
TRBV9,TRBJ1-2,CASSPGQGPDGYTF
TRBV12-3/TRBV12-4,TRBJ1-2,CASSFGQGRGYTF
TRBV25-1,TRBJ1-2,CASSSGEVFGYGYTF
TRBV10-1,TRBJ2-1,CASSESNRESYNEQFF
TRBV2,TRBJ1-5,CASSDSRDRGNQPQHF
TRBV19,TRBJ1-1,CASSIRGQMNTEAFF
TRBV19,TRBJ2-3,CASSIERGDTQYF
TRBV7-9,TRBJ2-5,CASSLLQGVETQYF
TRBV6-5,TRBJ2-1,CASSWASPTVYNEQFF
TRBV3-1/TRBV3-2,TRBJ2-3,CASSQIDFSDTQYF
TRBV4-1,TRBJ1-6,CASSQGTGLRPLHF
TRBV24-1,TRBJ2-3,CATEDKGKADTQYF
TRBV5-1,TRBJ2-5,CASISSGTMGQETQYF
TRBV5-5,TRBJ2-7,CASSSTSGGLSSYEQYF
TRBV3-1/TRBV3-2,TRBJ1-1,CASSSGQGYTEAFF
TRBV28,TRBJ2-5,CASSLFGHGGASGQETQYF
TRBV19,TRBJ2-3,CASYSGRSTDTQYF
TRBV7-2,TRBJ2-3,CASSLMLAGADTQYF
TRBV7-2,TRBJ1-1,CASSGQALNTEAFF